This T cell receptor (beta chain) was captured in a study of control samples from healthy donors and cancer patients. Produced via immunoSEQ multiplex PCR; TCRdb's table is partial and in-frame only. The table has about 130,000 clones, approximately 90% seen once; the top ten hold approximately 9%. Trimming stripped 0 bases from V and 5 bases from J, with 8 bases between. The CDR3 consists of 14 residues. Germline V gene data show CDR1 as MGHRA and CDR2 as YSYEKL. This receptor was identified in a man between 18 and 35 years old in good health. The rearrangement uses TRBV4-1 and TRBJ1-5, with D hard to call. The sequencing input was blood. The CDR3 bases are TGCGCCAGCAGCCAAGAAAAAGGGTATCAGCCCCAGCATTTT. The encoded protein is CASSQEKGYQPQHF.